Shown below are 27 T cell receptor beta chains from a single sample sequenced in a study of shared clonotypes between healthy human individuals. TCRdb's copy holds only in-frame clones and misses some; the assay was immunoSEQ multiplex PCR. The sample records over a million clones, roughly 96% being singletons. The sequenced sample consisted of naive CD4+ T cells sorted from blood. Subset of the sample: CD45RA+ positively selected. The receptors here all came from a man aged 30 to 39 in good health.

V is TRBV7-2 and J is TRBJ2-5, with D perhaps matching TRBD1 (6 bases). The CDR3 covers 14 residues. The germline V gene encodes CDR1 SGHTA and CDR2 FQGNSA. V was cut by 5 bases and J by 2 bases, with 12 bases left in between. Here the CDR3 DNA reads TGTGCCAGCAGCCAGACCGGACAGCAAGAGACCCAGTACTTC. As protein: CASSQTGQQETQYF.

The chain uses TRBV6-1 and TRBJ2-7; D ambiguous. Germline V gives CDR1 MNHNS, CDR2 SASEGT. This CDR3 is 11 amino acids long. Trimming stripped 10 bases from V and 6 bases from J, with 13 bases between. The CDR3 here is CAIFFYGEQYF. For the CDR3, the DNA is TGTGCCATCTTTTTTTACGGCGAGCAGTACTTC.

J is TRBJ1-4 and V is TRBV2; the D is unclear. This CDR3 has 15 amino acids. CDR1 and CDR2 from the germline V gene are SNHLY and FYNNEI. Trimming shortened V by 7 bases and J by 0 bases, and 12 bases separated the two germline ends. CDR3 nucleotides: TGTGCCAGCATCTTAGAAGTGGCAACTAATGAAAAACTGTTTTTT. Translation: CASILEVATNEKLFF.

This clone was found a few times. The rearrangement joins TRBV27 to TRBJ2-7, with D maybe TRBD2 (6 bases). Between the trimmed V and J ends, which lost 5 bases and 9 bases, there was a span of 14 bases. Germline CDR1 reads MNHEY; CDR2 reads SMNVEV (reference sequence). This CDR3 has 12 residues. CDR3 sequence reads: CASSPNRESQYF. DNA of the CDR3: TGTGCCAGCAGTCCCAACCGGGAGTCGCAGTACTTC.

This clone appeared a single time. The genes are TRBV6-1 and TRBJ2-7; 14 positions match TRBD2. In germline, CDR1 is MNHNS, CDR2 SASEGT. This CDR3 has 19 amino acids. Losses at the gene ends were 4 bases for V and 5 bases for J; bases not matched to a gene: 16. CDR3 protein: CASSGRNPGLAGASHEQYF. CDR3 bases: TGTGCCAGCAGTGGAAGAAACCCGGGACTAGCGGGAGCATCCCACGAGCAGTACTTC.

The J gene is TRBJ2-5, the V gene TRBV28; TRBD1 or TRBD2 may be the D gene (6 bases each). Germline CDR1 and CDR2: MDHEN and SYDVKM. The CDR3 runs to 14 residues. V shed 3 bases and J shed 6 bases, with 14 bases lying between them. The CDR3 nucleotides read TGTGCCAGCAGTTTGCCCGGGGGCGTGAAGACCCAGTACTTC. As protein: CASSLPGGVKTQYF.

A single count supports this clone. This chain links TRBV9 with TRBJ1-1; the D gene is possibly TRBD1 (5 bases). V was cut by 0 bases and J by 4 bases, with 13 bases left in between. The germline gives CDR1 SGDLS, CDR2 YYNGEE. The CDR3 runs to 15 residues. In nucleotides, the CDR3 is TGTGCCAGCAGCGTAGAGGGGCGGGGAGCCACTGAAGCTTTCTTT. Its protein product is CASSVEGRGATEAFF.

V and J are TRBV9 and TRBJ2-7; a possible D gene is TRBD2 (6 bases). The CDR3 length is 15 residues. V lost 3 bases and J 3 bases, leaving 16 bases between the germline ends. Germline-derived CDR1 and CDR2 are SGDLS and YYNGEE. CDR3 DNA: TGTGCCAGCAGCGCCAAGGAGGGAACCGGCTACGAGCAGTACTTC. Translated: CASSAKEGTGYEQYF.

The chain uses TRBV5-1 and TRBJ2-7; 7 nucleotides line up with TRBD1. There are 15 residues in the CDR3. J lost 2 bases, V lost 5 bases, and 10 bases had no gene match. Germline CDR1 and CDR2: SGHRS and YFSETQ. CDR3 in DNA: TGCGCCAGCAGATTTGGGACAGAAGAGACCTACGAGCAGTACTTC. Protein product: CASRFGTEETYEQYF.

The chain combines TRBV28 with TRBJ2-7; 7 bases map to TRBD1. This CDR3 contains 14 residues. Trimming cost V 7 bases and J 6 bases; bases outside gene matches: 12. The germline CDR1 and CDR2 sequences are MDHEN and SYDVKM. CDR3 in DNA: TGTGCCAGCATCAGCCGTATTAGGGGGCGCGAGCAGTACTTC. Translated: CASISRIRGREQYF.

J is TRBJ2-5 and V is TRBV27; D unclear. This CDR3 comprises 14 residues. Germline CDR1 and CDR2: MNHEY and SMNVEV (reference sequence). Deletions cut 7 bases from V and 2 bases from J, with 14 bases between. This CDR3 reads CASIAADIQETQYF. In DNA, the CDR3 is TGTGCCAGCATCGCAGCTGATATTCAAGAGACCCAGTACTTC.

To note about this clone: The sample has other DNA sequences that encode this CDR3 too. The chain's CDR3 is CASSPPGIYEQYF. The CDR3 DNA follows: TGTGCCAGCTCACCACCGGGCATCTACGAGCAGTACTTC. The rearrangement joins TRBV18 to TRBJ2-7; D is ambiguous. CDR1 and CDR2 from the germline V gene are KGHSH and LQKENI. V gave up 0 bases and J gave up 3 bases, with 6 bases separating them. CDR3 length equals 13 residues. The variable domain in full, completed from reference TRBV18 and TRBJ2-7, reads NAGVMQNPRHLVRRRGQEARLRCSPMKGHSHVYWYRQLPEEGLKFMVYLQKENIIDESGMPKERFSAEFPKEGPSILRIQQVVRGDSAAYFCASSPPGIYEQYFGPGTRLTVT.

The chain carries TRBV10-3 and TRBJ2-7, with TRBD1 identical over 7 bases. This CDR3 is 13 amino acids long. Trimming at V came to 8 bases and at J to 2 bases, leaving 6 bases not matched to a gene. Germline V CDR1 and CDR2: ENHRY, SYGVKD. The CDR3 nucleotides read TGTGCCATCGCAACAGGGGTCCCCTACGAGCAGTACTTC. It is translated as CAIATGVPYEQYF.

This rearrangement joins TRBV28 to TRBJ2-5; tentatively, D is TRBD1 (6 bases). The CDR3 consists of 14 residues. In germline, CDR1 is MDHEN, CDR2 SYDVKM. Trimming shortened V by 6 bases and J by 1 base, and 12 bases separated the two germline ends. As DNA, the CDR3 is TGTGCCAGCAGCAGGGGACCGAGCCAAGAGACCCAGTACTTC. It encodes CASSRGPSQETQYF.

The V call is TRBV6-1, the J call TRBJ2-1; 8 bases fit TRBD2. With V trimmed by 4 bases and J by 4 bases, 6 bases remained unmatched. This CDR3 is built from 15 residues. The germline CDR1 and CDR2 sequences are MNHNS and SASEGT. CDR3 DNA sequence: TGTGCCAGCAGTGCCCCAGCGGGAGCGTACAATGAGCAGTTCTTC. It yields the protein CASSAPAGAYNEQFF.

This clone showed up just once. V and J are TRBV6-4 and TRBJ2-6, with no clear D. The CDR3 spans 14 residues. The V end was cut by 4 bases, the J end by 3 bases, with 7 bases between. Germline-derived CDR1 and CDR2 are MRHNA and SNTAGT. As DNA, the CDR3 is TGTGCCAGCAGTGCCGTAGTTGGGGCCAACGTCCTGACTTTC. It encodes CASSAVVGANVLTF.

The chain links TRBV30 to TRBJ1-4; the match to TRBD1 covers 9 bases. The germline V gene encodes CDR1 GTSNPN and CDR2 SVGIG (reference sequence). The V gene end was trimmed by 1 base and the J gene end by 5 bases; junction bases not matched to a gene: 11. The CDR3 extends over 17 amino acids. This CDR3 is CAWSAAPGTGSNEKLFF. The CDR3 DNA reads as TGTGCCTGGAGTGCCGCACCCGGGACAGGGTCCAATGAAAAACTGTTTTTT.

CDR3 loop: CATSGTDGDTEAFF. DNA for the CDR3: TGTGCCACCAGCGGGACAGACGGGGACACTGAAGCTTTCTTT. V usage is TRBV15 and J usage is TRBJ1-1; 7 bases match TRBD1. There are 14 residues in the CDR3. In germline, CDR1 is LNHNV, CDR2 YYDKDF (reference sequence). V shed 5 bases, J shed 3 bases, and the junction held 6 bases outside the gene matches.

This clone is a singleton in its sample. This chain uses TRBV9 with TRBJ2-7; no reliable D call. The CDR3 length is 11 residues. Germline CDR1 SGDLS, CDR2 YYNGEE. V lost 2 bases and J 6 bases, leaving 6 bases between the germline ends. CDR3 loop: CASSVRGEQYF. CDR3 bases: TGTGCCAGCAGCGTGAGAGGCGAGCAGTACTTC.

The J gene is TRBJ2-7, the V gene TRBV27; D possibly uses TRBD1 or TRBD2 (6 bases each). The CDR3 runs to 15 residues. Germline lookup yields CDR1 MNHEY and CDR2 SMNVEV (reference sequence). V lost 6 bases and J lost 3, with 18 bases in between. CDR3 DNA sequence: TGTGCCAGCAGCCTAACGAGGGGGGTACTCTACGAGCAGTACTTC. Its protein product is CASSLTRGVLYEQYF.

The chain's CDR3 is CASSLIQGSYEQYF. As DNA, the CDR3 is TGTGCCAGCAGCTTAATACAGGGGTCCTACGAGCAGTACTTC. V gene TRBV11-2 combines with J gene TRBJ2-7, with 7 bases lining up with TRBD1. V shed 2 bases, J shed 1 base, and the junction held 2 bases outside the gene matches. The CDR3 covers 14 residues. The V gene's germline CDR1 is SGHAT and CDR2 FQNNGV.

V is TRBV11-2 and J is TRBJ1-2, with D possibly being TRBD1 (6 bases). This CDR3 is 12 amino acids long. Germline loops: CDR1 SGHAT, CDR2 FQNNGV. V gave up 6 bases and J gave up 6 bases, with 11 bases separating them. The DNA for the CDR3 is TGTGCCAGCAGTAACAGGGTTAATGGCTACACCTTC. Amino acid sequence: CASSNRVNGYTF.

The chain has TRBV7-8 and TRBJ1-5; D might be TRBD1 (5 bases). Germline V gives CDR1 SGHVS, CDR2 FQNEAQ. V lost 4 bases, J lost 1 base, and 17 bases lay in between. The CDR3 is 17 residues long. CDR3 loop: CASSSRLRTTSNQPQHF. CDR3 bases: TGTGCCAGCAGCTCAAGACTGAGGACAACAAGCAATCAGCCCCAGCATTTT.

The chain has TRBV27 and TRBJ2-1; D gene uncertain. Deletions cut 7 bases from V and 4 bases from J, with 5 bases between. Germline CDR1 MNHEY, CDR2 SMNVEV (reference sequence). CDR3 length equals 11 residues. The CDR3 DNA sequence: TGTGCCAGCACCAAGTACAATGAGCAGTTCTTC. Protein product: CASTKYNEQFF.

J is TRBJ1-2 and V is TRBV5-6; tentative D call: TRBD1 (6 bases). Germline V gene data show CDR1 as SGHDT and CDR2 as YYEEEE. The CDR3 contains 15 residues. V lost 5 bases to trimming and J lost 3 bases, with 17 bases between them. CDR3 loop: CASSAPTGRDYGYTF. The CDR3 nucleotides are TGTGCCAGCAGTGCCCCCACAGGGCGCGACTATGGCTACACCTTC.

DNA of the CDR3: TGTGCCAGCACCCCGAACGGGGGATGGGAGGGCGGTGAGACCCAGTACTTC. As protein: CASTPNGGWEGGETQYF. The V and J genes are TRBV7-8 and TRBJ2-5, with 7 bases identical to TRBD2. Germline V gives CDR1 SGHVS, CDR2 FQNEAQ. Trimming cost V 7 bases and J 5 bases; bases outside gene matches: 19. There are 17 residues in the CDR3. The full variable domain, completed using reference TRBV7-8 and TRBJ2-5, is GAGVSQSPRYKVAKRGQDVALRCDPISGHVSLFWYQQALGQGPEFLTYFQNEAQLDKSGLPSDRFFAERPEGSVSTLKIQRTQQEDSAVYLCASTPNGGWEGGETQYFGPGTRLLVL.

The DNA for the CDR3 is TGTGCCAGCAGCCTGACAGGGAAATTTCAGCCCCAGCATTTT. Translated, it gives CASSLTGKFQPQHF. The chain recombines TRBV7-2 with TRBJ1-5, with 7 bases that match TRBD1. Germline trimming cut 5 bases from V and 6 bases from J; bases unmatched to any gene: 7. In germline, CDR1 is SGHTA, CDR2 FQGNSA. There are 14 residues in the CDR3.